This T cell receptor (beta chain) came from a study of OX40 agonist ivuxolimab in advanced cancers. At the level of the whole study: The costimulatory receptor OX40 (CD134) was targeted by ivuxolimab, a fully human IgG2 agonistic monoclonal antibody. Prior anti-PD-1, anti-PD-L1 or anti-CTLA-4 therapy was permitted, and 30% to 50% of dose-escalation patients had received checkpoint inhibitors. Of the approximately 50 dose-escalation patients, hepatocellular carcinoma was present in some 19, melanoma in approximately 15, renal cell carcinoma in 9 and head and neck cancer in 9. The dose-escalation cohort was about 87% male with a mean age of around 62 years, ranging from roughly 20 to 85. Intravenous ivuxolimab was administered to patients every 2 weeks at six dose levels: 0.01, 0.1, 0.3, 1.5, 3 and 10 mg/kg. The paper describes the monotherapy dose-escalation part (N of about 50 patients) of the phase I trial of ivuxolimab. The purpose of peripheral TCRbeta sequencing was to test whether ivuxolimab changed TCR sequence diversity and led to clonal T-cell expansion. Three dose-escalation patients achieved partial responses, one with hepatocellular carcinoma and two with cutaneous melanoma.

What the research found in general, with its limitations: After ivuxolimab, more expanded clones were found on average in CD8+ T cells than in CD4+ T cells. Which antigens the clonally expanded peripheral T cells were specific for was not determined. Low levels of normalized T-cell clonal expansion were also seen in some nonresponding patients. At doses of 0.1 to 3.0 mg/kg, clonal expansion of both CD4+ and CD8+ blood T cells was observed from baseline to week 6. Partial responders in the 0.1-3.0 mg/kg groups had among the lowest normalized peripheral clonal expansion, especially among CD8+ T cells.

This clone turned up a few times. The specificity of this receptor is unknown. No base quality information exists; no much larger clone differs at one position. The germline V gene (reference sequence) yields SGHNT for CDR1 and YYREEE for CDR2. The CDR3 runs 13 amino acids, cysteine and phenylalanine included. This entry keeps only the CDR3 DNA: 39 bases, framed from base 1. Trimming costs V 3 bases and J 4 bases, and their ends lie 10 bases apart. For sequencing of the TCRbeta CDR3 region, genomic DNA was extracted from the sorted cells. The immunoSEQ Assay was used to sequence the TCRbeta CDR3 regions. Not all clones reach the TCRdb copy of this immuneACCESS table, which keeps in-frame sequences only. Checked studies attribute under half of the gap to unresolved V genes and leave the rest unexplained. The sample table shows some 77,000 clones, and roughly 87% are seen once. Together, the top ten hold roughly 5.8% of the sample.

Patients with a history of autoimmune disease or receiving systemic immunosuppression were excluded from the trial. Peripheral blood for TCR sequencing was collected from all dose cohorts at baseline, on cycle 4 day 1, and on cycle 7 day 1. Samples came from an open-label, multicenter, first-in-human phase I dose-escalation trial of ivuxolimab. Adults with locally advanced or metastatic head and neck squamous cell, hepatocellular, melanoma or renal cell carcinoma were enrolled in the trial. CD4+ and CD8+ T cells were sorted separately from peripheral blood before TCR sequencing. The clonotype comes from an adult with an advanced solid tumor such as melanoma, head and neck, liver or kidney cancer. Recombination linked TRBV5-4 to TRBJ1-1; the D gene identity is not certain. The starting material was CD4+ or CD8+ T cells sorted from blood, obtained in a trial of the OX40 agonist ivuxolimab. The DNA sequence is TGTGCCAGCAGCTCGACGCTGGGCACTGAAGCTTTCTTT. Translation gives CASSSTLGTEAFF. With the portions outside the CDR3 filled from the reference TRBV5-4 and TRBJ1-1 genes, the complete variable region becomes ETGVTQSPTHLIKTRGQQVTLRCSSQSGHNTVSWYQQALGQGPQFIFQYYREEENGRGNFPPRFSGLQFPNYSSELNVNALELDDSALYLCASSSTLGTEAFFGQGTRLTVV.